This TCR beta chain was documented in a study of cytotoxic CD8 clonotypes in ibrutinib-treated CLL. Study information: Response samples were taken after a median of 12 months on treatment, range 6 to 36.

Trimming cost V 0 bases and J 5 bases, with 13 bases left between them. The length of the CDR3 is 15 residues. Germline-derived CDR1 and CDR2 are LNHDA and SQIVND (reference sequence). Study-wide results and caveats: Before falling back toward baseline at progression, clonality had risen at the time of ibrutinib response.

Sequenced by immunoSEQ multiplex PCR; TCRdb stores in-frame clones only, minus some. The table lists thousands of clones, 60% to 80% of them singletons. Concerning this clone itself: The antigen remains undetermined.

Source: PBMCs, taken before ibrutinib treatment. This sequence originates from a human donor with chronic lymphocytic leukemia. V gene TRBV19 combines with J gene TRBJ1-1; D may be TRBD1 (5 bases). For the CDR3, the DNA is TGTGCCAGTAGTATAGACGGTGCTAGGGGAACTGAAGCTTTCTTT. This translates into CASSIDGARGTEAFF.